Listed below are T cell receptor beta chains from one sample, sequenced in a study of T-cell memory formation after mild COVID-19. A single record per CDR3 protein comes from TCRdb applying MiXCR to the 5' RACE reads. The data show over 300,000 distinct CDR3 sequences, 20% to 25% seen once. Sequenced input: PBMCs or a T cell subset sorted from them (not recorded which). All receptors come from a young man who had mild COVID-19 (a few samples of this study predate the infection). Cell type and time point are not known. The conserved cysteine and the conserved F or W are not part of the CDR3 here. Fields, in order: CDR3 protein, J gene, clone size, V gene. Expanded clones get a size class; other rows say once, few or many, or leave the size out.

CDR3 protein: ASSLVLSADMNTEAF
J gene: TRBJ1-1
clone size: few
V gene: TRBV5-4

CDR3 protein: ATSDSSGRYNEQF
J gene: TRBJ2-1
clone size: once
V gene: TRBV24-1

CDR3 protein: ASSPGQGHQETQY
J gene: TRBJ2-5
clone size: few
V gene: TRBV7-9

CDR3 protein: SVVTGRNYEQY
J gene: TRBJ2-7
clone size: NA
V gene: TRBV29-1

CDR3 protein: ASSPAPGGPLH
J gene: TRBJ1-6
clone size: NA
V gene: TRBV7-9

CDR3 protein: ASSRGVDTDTQY
J gene: TRBJ2-3
clone size: few
V gene: TRBV3-1

CDR3 protein: ASSVHPADTQY
J gene: TRBJ2-3
clone size: many
V gene: TRBV9

CDR3 protein: ASRPGLARETQY
J gene: TRBJ2-5
clone size: many
V gene: TRBV6-5

CDR3 protein: ASSETPLETQY
J gene: TRBJ2-5
clone size: few
V gene: TRBV18

CDR3 protein: ATSSLGGETQY
J gene: TRBJ2-5
clone size: many
V gene: TRBV15

CDR3 protein: ASSEDGNYGYT
J gene: TRBJ1-2
clone size: few
V gene: TRBV2

CDR3 protein: SAPPVGRTYEQY
J gene: TRBJ2-7
clone size: few
V gene: TRBV20-1

CDR3 protein: ASSYPQGVGNEQF
J gene: TRBJ2-1
clone size: NA
V gene: TRBV6-6

CDR3 protein: ASSRDRASQPQH
J gene: TRBJ1-5
clone size: few
V gene: TRBV18

CDR3 protein: ASSQQRGIQETQY
J gene: TRBJ2-5
clone size: few
V gene: TRBV14

CDR3 protein: ASRGIETQY
J gene: TRBJ2-5
clone size: few
V gene: TRBV5-1

CDR3 protein: ASSLGGDKSYEQY
J gene: TRBJ2-7
clone size: few
V gene: TRBV7-9